The rows below give T cell receptor beta chains drawn from one sample of a study of tumor-infiltrating lymphocytes in localized non-small cell lung cancer. Generated by immunoSEQ multiplex PCR, the TCRdb table keeps only in-frame clones and is missing some. The data show about 13,000 clones, roughly 78% seen once. Sequenced material: lung tumor tissue. All receptors derive from a human donor with non-small cell lung cancer. The CDR3 runs from the conserved cysteine through the conserved F or W. Fields, in order: J gene, V gene, D gene, clone size, CDR3 DNA, CDR3 protein. The D gene is left open where the match is weak. Only part of the rows carry a size: once, few, many, or a class if the clone is expanded.

TRBJ2-2	TRBV10-3	.	.	TGTGCCATCAGTGACCCCGCAGGGTCCGGGGAGCTGTTTTTT	CAISDPAGSGELFF
TRBJ1-1	TRBV28	.	.	TGTGCCAGCAGTGGGGAGGTTGAAGCTTTCTTT	CASSGEVEAFF
TRBJ2-7	TRBV4-1	TRBD1	.	TGCGCCAGCAGCAACCCGGACAGGTCCTCCTACGAGCAGTACTTC	CASSNPDRSSYEQYF
TRBJ2-3	TRBV9	.	.	TGTGCCAGCAGCGTCGGGGGTACGCAGTATTTT	CASSVGGTQYF
TRBJ2-5	TRBV9	.	.	TGTGCCAGCAGCGTATTGCCCCAAGAGACCCAGTACTTC	CASSVLPQETQYF
TRBJ2-7	TRBV4-2	.	few	TGTGCCAGCAGCCAAGACTGGGAGGAAAGGTACGAGCAGTACTTC	CASSQDWEERYEQYF
TRBJ1-1	TRBV14	TRBD1	.	TGTGCCAGCAGCCAAGAGGGACAGAGAATTGAAGCTTTCTTT	CASSQEGQRIEAFF
TRBJ1-6	TRBV2	.	.	TGTGCCAGCAGCCCGGGGCAGGGGAGGAATTCACCCCTCCACTTT	CASSPGQGRNSPLHF
TRBJ2-7	TRBV14	TRBD1	.	TGTGCCAGCAGCACGAGCAGGGACAGACACTACGAGCAGTACTTC	CASSTSRDRHYEQYF
TRBJ1-1	TRBV6-1	.	few	TGTGCCAGCAGCGTGGGGGAGTGGAACACTGAAGCTTTCTTT	CASSVGEWNTEAFF
TRBJ2-2	TRBV25-1	.	.	TGTGCCAGCAGTGAATTAGGGGCAGAATTGAACACCGGGGAGCTGTTTTTT	CASSELGAELNTGELFF
TRBJ1-1	TRBV5-1	TRBD1	.	TGCGCCAGCAGCTTGGCGTCCGGACAGGGCACTGAAGCTTTCTTT	CASSLASGQGTEAFF
TRBJ2-2	TRBV10-2	.	.	TGCGCCAGCAGTGGGTCCGGGGGCCCCACCGGGGAGCTGTTTTTT	CASSGSGGPTGELFF
TRBJ2-1	TRBV4-1	.	.	TGCGCCAGCAGCCCCCCTAGGGGATCTTACAATGAGCAGTTCTTC	CASSPPRGSYNEQFF
TRBJ1-2	TRBV21-1	.	.	TGTGCCAGCAGCAGGACAGGGGACTATGGCTACACCTTC	CASSRTGDYGYTF
TRBJ2-3	TRBV5-1	.	.	TGCGCCAGCAGCTTCCGGGACTCGCTTTCGGATACGCAGTATTTT	CASSFRDSLSDTQYF
TRBJ1-3	TRBV6-6	.	.	TGTGCCAGCAGTTACGACAGTCTTGGAAACACCATATATTTT	CASSYDSLGNTIYF
TRBJ1-4	TRBV7-2	TRBD1	.	TGTGCCAGCAGGCGGACAGGCTTTAATGAAAAACTGTTTTTT	CASRRTGFNEKLFF
TRBJ1-1	TRBV5-1	.	few	TGCGCCAGCAGCTTGGGCGGGCAGTCCCCTGAAGCTTTCTTT	CASSLGGQSPEAFF
TRBJ2-4	TRBV6-1	.	.	TGTGCCAGACTTCCCTATACAGGAATTCGGTACTTC	CARLPYTGIRYF
TRBJ2-1	TRBV27	TRBD1	.	TGTGCCAGCAGTTTATCGGGACAGGGAACCTACAATGAGCAGTTCTTC	CASSLSGQGTYNEQFF
TRBJ2-7	TRBV19	TRBD1	once	TGTGCCACCGGACAGGGCGGAGTAACAGAGCAGTACTTC	CATGQGGVTEQYF
TRBJ1-2	TRBV30	TRBD1	.	TGTGCCTTTCCCCGCAGGGGGCATGATGGCTATGGCTACACCTTC	CAFPRRGHDGYGYTF
TRBJ2-2	TRBV7-9	.	.	TGTGCCAGCAGCTTAGCCGGCCGGACTAACACCGGGGAGCTGTTTTTT	CASSLAGRTNTGELFF
TRBJ2-3	TRBV19	.	once	TGTGCCAGTAGTATGGGTACCGCAGATACGCAGTATTTT	CASSMGTADTQYF
TRBJ1-5	TRBV18	.	few	TGTGCCAGCTCACCAGCAGGGAGGGGTCAGCCCCAGCATTTT	CASSPAGRGQPQHF
TRBJ2-7	TRBV14	.	.	TGTGCCAGCAGCGCGGTTAACGAGCAGTACTTC	CASSAVNEQYF
TRBJ1-2	TRBV5-8	TRBD1	few	TGTGCCAGCAGCTGGTCGGACAGGGGACTTCGTGGCTACACCTTC	CASSWSDRGLRGYTF
TRBJ2-1	TRBV9	TRBD2	.	TGTGCCAGCAGCACTAGCGGTAACTCCTACAATGAGCAGTTCTTC	CASSTSGNSYNEQFF